The source of this T cell receptor (beta chain) is a study of CD8 T cell repertoires and HIV-1 epitope variants. Produced via immunoSEQ multiplex PCR; TCRdb's table is partial and in-frame only. The data hold about 2,900 clones, with approximately 70% observed a single time. Antigens for these TCRs are unknown. The sequenced sample was cultured CD8+ T cells derived from PBMCs. All receptors come from a male donor with HIV.

The chain joins TRBV6-6 to TRBJ2-5, with 7 positions matching TRBD2. Germline values: CDR1 MNHNY, CDR2 SVGAGI (reference sequence). The J segment lost 5 bases and the V segment lost 6 bases, leaving 15 bases of the junction unmatched. This CDR3 has 16 residues. The CDR3 bases are TGTGCCAGCAGCCGAGCTTTGGGGGAGGGCCGTGAGACCCAGTACTTC. Amino acids: CASSRALGEGRETQYF.